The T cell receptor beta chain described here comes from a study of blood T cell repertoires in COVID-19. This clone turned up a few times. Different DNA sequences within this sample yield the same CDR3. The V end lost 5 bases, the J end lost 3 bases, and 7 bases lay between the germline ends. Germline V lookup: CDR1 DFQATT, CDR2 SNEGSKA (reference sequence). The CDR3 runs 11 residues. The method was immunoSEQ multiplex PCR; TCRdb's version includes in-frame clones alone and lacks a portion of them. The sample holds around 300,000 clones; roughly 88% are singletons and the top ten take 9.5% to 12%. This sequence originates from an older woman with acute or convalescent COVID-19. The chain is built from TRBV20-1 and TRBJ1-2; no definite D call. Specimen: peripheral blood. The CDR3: CSASGDYGYTF. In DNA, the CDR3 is TGCAGTGCTTCCGGGGACTATGGCTACACCTTC.